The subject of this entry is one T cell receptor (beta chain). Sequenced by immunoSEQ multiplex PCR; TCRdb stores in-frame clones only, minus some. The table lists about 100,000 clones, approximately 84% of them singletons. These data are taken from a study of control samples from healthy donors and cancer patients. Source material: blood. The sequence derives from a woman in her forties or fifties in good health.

Here the CDR3 reads CSVTDWGGTEAFF. CDR3 coding DNA: TGCAGCGTTACGGACTGGGGTGGCACTGAAGCTTTCTTT. The V call is TRBV29-1, the J call TRBJ1-1; D not certain. The CDR3 spans 13 residues. V lost 5 bases to trimming and J lost 4 bases, with 14 bases between them. Germline V CDR1 and CDR2: SQVTM, ANQGSEA.